The clone carrying this TCR beta chain was detected only a few times. The antigen is undetermined. The sample comes from a study of cytomegalovirus exposure and HLA in healthy donors. Study details: Early released data had about 85 million unique TCRs, all coming from HLA-typed donors.

There were likely unrecorded immune exposures, though donors were nominally healthy when sampled. The CDR3 has 14 amino acids. V shed 1 base and J shed 6 bases, with 12 bases lying between them. Germline-derived CDR1 and CDR2 are SGHTA and FQGNSA. Study-level results: In an earlier analysis, about 90% or about 30%: the productive usage of most TCR beta V segments. Indistinguishable V segments, including TRBV6-2 and TRBV6-3, were excluded.

With 60 Vbeta and 13 Jbeta primers, the PCR was carried out. The repertoire was sequenced with immunoSEQ multiplex PCR; TCRdb's copy has only in-frame clones and lacks some. The profile shows around 170,000 clones, about 80% of them singletons. The chain joins TRBV7-2 to TRBJ1-2; weak D call: TRBD1 (5 bases). The sequence was collected from a man aged 35 to 55 in good health and CMV-seronegative. Sequenced sample: PBMCs. The CDR3 bases are TGTGCCAGCAGCTTAGGAACAGGCGTGGATGGCTACACCTTC. Its protein is CASSLGTGVDGYTF.